This TCR beta chain was observed in a study of cytomegalovirus exposure and HLA in healthy donors. Overall study context: As an earlier analysis found, about 179 million T cells yielded over 95 million unique TCR beta sequences.

Comments on this clone: Its antigen is currently unknown.

The study ran its PCR with 60 Vbeta and 13 Jbeta primers. Assay: immunoSEQ multiplex PCR; the TCRdb copy retains only in-frame clones and omits some. The table has roughly 140,000 clones, 70% to 85% seen once. The CDR3 consists of 18 residues. From germline, CDR1 is SGHRS and CDR2 YFSETQ. V was pared by 1 base and J by 1 base, with 11 bases of the junction left unmatched. The study's findings and limits: In vitro testing confirmed a few CMV-associated chains as specific for CMV antigens. Most of the TCR beta V segments (in an earlier analysis) were productive either about 90% or about 30% of the time. Fewer N-insertions than the roughly 670-donor mean were reportedly shown by an Asian-associated ancestry cluster in a later analysis.

The chain has TRBV5-1 and TRBJ1-1; 9 bases match TRBD1. Sequenced: PBMCs. This clonotype was sampled from a woman between 45 and 60 years old in good health and CMV-seropositive. In DNA form, the CDR3 reads TGCGCCAGCAGCTTGTGGGGGGGACAGGGTTTAACGAACACTGAAGCTTTCTTT. Protein sequence: CASSLWGGQGLTNTEAFF. The full variable domain, in which reference TRBV5-1 and TRBJ1-1 provide the parts outside the CDR3, is KAGVTQTPRYLIKTRGQQVTLSCSPISGHRSVSWYQQTPGQGLQFLFEYFSETQRNKGNFPGRFSGRQFSNSRSEMNVSTLELGDSALYLCASSLWGGQGLTNTEAFFGQGTRLTVV.